These 27 T cell receptor beta chains share one sample of origin, sequenced in a study of cytotoxic CD8 clonotypes in ibrutinib-treated CLL. Assay: immunoSEQ multiplex PCR; the TCRdb copy retains only in-frame clones and omits some. The table records about 300,000 clones, 65% to 85% of them present only once. The sequencing used PBMCs, collected at disease progression, from a patient treated with ibrutinib. These receptors came from a human donor with chronic lymphocytic leukemia.

The J gene is TRBJ1-3, the V gene TRBV4-1; D unresolved. There are 15 residues in the CDR3. Germline V gives CDR1 MGHRA, CDR2 YSYEKL. The V end lost 1 base, the J end lost 0 bases, and 7 bases lay between the germline ends. The CDR3 protein is CASSQVWLSGNTIYF. CDR3 DNA: TGCGCCAGCAGCCAAGTGTGGCTCTCTGGAAACACCATATATTTT.

The chain has TRBV4-1 and TRBJ1-1; 8 nucleotides align to TRBD1. Trimming removed 3 bases from V and 11 bases from J; junction bases left unmatched: 11. This CDR3 spans 14 amino acids. Germline assignment: CDR1 MGHRA and CDR2 YSYEKL. CDR3 sequence (DNA): TGCGCCAGCAGCCAGGAGGGCAGGGGGCGGATGGCTTTCTTT. Encoded protein: CASSQEGRGRMAFF.

About this clone itself: A much larger clonotype is one base distant, so this may be a read error. The identical CDR3 is also encoded by other nucleotide sequences in the sample. The chain joins TRBV5-1 to TRBJ1-1, with D hard to call. Trimming pared 0 bases from V and 1 base from J, leaving 1 base between. The CDR3 loop spans 12 amino acids. Germline CDR1 reads SGHRS; CDR2 reads YFSETQ. The DNA for the CDR3 is TGCGCCAGCAGCTTGGCGAACACTGAAGCTTTCTTT. Amino acids: CASSLANTEAFF.

The rearrangement joins TRBV27 to TRBJ2-3; D may be TRBD2 (6 bases). The CDR3 has 16 amino acids. Germline CDR1 MNHEY, CDR2 SMNVEV (reference sequence). Trimming took off 1 base at V and 8 bases at J, with 19 bases between the two ends. The CDR3 loop reads CASSLLVGGPPGTQYF. CDR3 in DNA: TGTGCCAGCAGTTTATTGGTGGGGGGACCGCCGGGTACGCAGTATTTT.

This chain connects TRBV25-1 to TRBJ2-2; D ambiguous. The germline V gene encodes CDR1 MGHDK and CDR2 SYGVNS. The CDR3 has 12 residues. CDR3 coding DNA: TGTGACCGCCGCGTCGGCACCGGGGAGCTGTTTTTT. Translating it yields CDRRVGTGELFF.

The chain recombines TRBV4-3 with TRBJ2-3; 7 bases map to TRBD1. CDR1 LGHNA and CDR2 YSLEER come from the germline V gene. The CDR3 runs 15 residues. The ends lost 4 bases at V and 4 bases at J; junction bases unmatched: 8. The DNA of the CDR3 is TGCGCCAGCAGCCCCAGGGGGACGACAGCAGATACGCAGTATTTT. Its protein is CASSPRGTTADTQYF.

This clone was detected only a few times. V usage is TRBV28 and J usage is TRBJ1-5, with D possibly matching TRBD1 (6 bases). V dropped 8 bases and J dropped 3 bases, with 8 bases sitting between them. The germline gives CDR1 MDHEN, CDR2 SYDVKM. The CDR3 length is 12 residues. The CDR3, as DNA: TGTGCCAGCGGGACAAACAATCAGCCCCAGCATTTT. Protein product: CASGTNNQPQHF.

This chain's CDR3 is CASSVDEGSVYGYTF. In DNA form, the CDR3 reads TGTGCCAGCAGCGTAGACGAGGGGTCGGTCTATGGCTACACCTTC. This chain connects TRBV9 to TRBJ1-2; TRBD1 is a possible D gene (5 bases). The CDR3 length is 15 residues. Per the germline V gene, CDR1 is SGDLS and CDR2 is YYNGEE. V was clipped by 0 bases and J by 4 bases, with 13 bases between them.

The chain joins TRBV9 to TRBJ2-2, with D unclear. Germline lookup yields CDR1 SGDLS and CDR2 YYNGEE. V lost 2 bases, J lost 4 bases, and 18 bases lay in between. The CDR3 totals 17 residues. CDR3 loop: CASSVSAQSGFTGELFF. Here the CDR3 DNA reads TGTGCCAGCAGCGTCTCGGCGCAGTCGGGTTTCACCGGGGAGCTGTTTTTT.

The chain has TRBV5-1 and TRBJ2-1; 7 nucleotides match TRBD1. V trimming: 2 bases; J trimming: 8 bases; junction bases outside the gene matches: 7. The CDR3 runs 14 residues. From germline, CDR1 is SGHRS and CDR2 YFSETQ. The CDR3 is CASSLEQGSDEQFF. CDR3 nucleotide sequence: TGCGCCAGCAGCTTAGAACAGGGGAGCGATGAGCAGTTCTTC.

The chain has TRBV7-9 and TRBJ2-2; 8 bases line up with TRBD1. From germline, CDR1 is SEHNR and CDR2 FQNEAQ (reference sequence). The V segment lost 3 bases and the J segment 4 bases; nucleotides outside the gene matches: 7. There are 16 residues in the CDR3. The CDR3 is CASSFSYGQGTGELFF. As DNA, the CDR3 is TGTGCCAGCAGCTTTAGCTACGGACAGGGCACCGGGGAGCTGTTTTTT.

A single count supports this clone. The V call is TRBV28, the J call TRBJ1-1; 7 bases fit TRBD1. Germline CDR1 and CDR2: MDHEN and SYDVKM. The CDR3 has 14 residues. V was clipped by 6 bases and J by 0 bases; unmatched bases: 4. This CDR3 reads CASRTTGMNTEAFF. In DNA form, the CDR3 reads TGTGCCAGCAGGACGACAGGGATGAACACTGAAGCTTTCTTT.

This chain uses TRBV6-5 with TRBJ2-3, with D perhaps TRBD2 (7 bases). CDR1 and CDR2 (germline): MNHEY, SVGAGI. V was cut by 2 bases and J by 8 bases, with 11 bases left in between. The CDR3 extends over 13 amino acids. CDR3 residues: CASSYVGGGTQYF. Written as DNA, the CDR3 is TGTGCCAGCAGTTACGTGGGAGGGGGTACGCAGTATTTT.

The chain links TRBV14 to TRBJ2-7; D not resolved. CDR3 length equals 14 residues. CDR1 is SGHDN, CDR2 FVKESK, per germline. V was shortened by 5 bases and J by 0 bases, with 11 bases between the two germline ends. CDR3 sequence (DNA): TGTGCCAGCAGCAGTGACACAAGCTCCTACGAGCAGTACTTC. Amino acid sequence: CASSSDTSSYEQYF.

CDR3 residues: CASSLLTGAEAFF. For the CDR3, the DNA is TGTGCCAGCTCACTATTGACAGGGGCAGAAGCTTTCTTT. The J gene is TRBJ1-1, the V gene TRBV18; 8 bases agree with TRBD1. The CDR3 sequence is 13 residues long. The germline CDR1 and CDR2 sequences are KGHSH and LQKENI. V was clipped by 4 bases and J by 8 bases; unmatched bases: 6. Complete variable domain (other parts from reference TRBV18 and TRBJ1-1): NAGVMQNPRHLVRRRGQEARLRCSPMKGHSHVYWYRQLPEEGLKFMVYLQKENIIDESGMPKERFSAEFPKEGPSILRIQQVVRGDSAAYFCASSLLTGAEAFFGQGTRLTVV.

This clone occurred a few times. The chain uses TRBV4-1 and TRBJ2-2; D remains unclear. CDR3 length equals 15 residues. Trimming shortened V by 6 bases and J by 1 base, and 12 bases separated the two germline ends. CDR1 MGHRA and CDR2 YSYEKL come from the germline V gene. CDR3 nucleotide sequence: TGCGCCAGCAGATTTGCTGTCTTGAACACCGGGGAGCTGTTTTTT. Translated: CASRFAVLNTGELFF.

This clone appeared a single time. The chain is built from TRBV6-5 and TRBJ1-1, with TRBD1 as a possible D gene (6 bases). Trimming stripped 0 bases from V and 4 bases from J, with 9 bases between. CDR1 and CDR2 (germline): MNHEY, SVGAGI. The CDR3 runs to 14 residues. The DNA for the CDR3 is TGTGCCAGCAGTTACTCTGGGGGCGTCACTGAAGCTTTCTTT. Translated, it gives CASSYSGGVTEAFF.

The chain carries TRBV7-3 and TRBJ2-3; 7 bases match TRBD1. Germline lookup yields CDR1 SGHTA and CDR2 FQGTGA. This CDR3 contains 14 residues. The V gene end was trimmed by 5 bases and the J gene end by 4 bases; junction bases not matched to a gene: 6. CDR3 sequence: CASSQNTGADTQYF. CDR3 DNA sequence: TGTGCCAGCAGCCAAAACACAGGGGCAGATACGCAGTATTTT.

V gene TRBV19 combines with J gene TRBJ2-3, with D possibly TRBD2 on 5 matching bases. From germline, CDR1 is LNHDA and CDR2 SQIVND (reference sequence). V was pared by 5 bases and J by 0 bases, with 18 bases between. The CDR3 runs 17 residues. For the CDR3, the DNA is TGTGCCAGTAGTCCTTCCCGGACTTTCACTAGCACAGATACGCAGTATTTT. This codes for CASSPSRTFTSTDTQYF.

This sequence joins TRBV7-8 and TRBJ2-5, with a possible D match to TRBD2 (7 bases). CDR1 is SGHVS and CDR2 is FQNEAQ in the germline V gene. Between the trimmed V and J ends, which lost 5 bases and 2 bases, there was a span of 21 bases. This CDR3 has 17 amino acids. In DNA form, the CDR3 reads TGTGCCAGCAGCCCCCGGAGGGAGGGGGGGTGGCAAGAGACCCAGTACTTC. Its protein is CASSPRREGGWQETQYF.

This sequence joins TRBV6-1 and TRBJ2-1, with TRBD2 identical over 8 bases. J was trimmed by 7 bases and V by 4 bases; bases with no gene match: 6. CDR3 length: 14 amino acids. Germline CDR1 reads MNHNS; CDR2 reads SASEGT. CDR3 sequence reads: CASSASLAGNEQFF. In nucleotides, the CDR3 is TGTGCCAGCAGTGCTTCCTTAGCGGGGAATGAGCAGTTCTTC.

In regard to this clone: In the same sample, other DNA sequences code for this CDR3. The chain recombines TRBV5-1 with TRBJ1-2; 7 nucleotides align to TRBD1. V lost 0 bases and J lost 3; bases outside the gene matches: 2. The CDR3 length is 14 residues. CDR1 is SGHRS and CDR2 is YFSETQ in the germline V gene. The CDR3 reads CASSLAGTDYGYTF. The DNA for the CDR3 is TGCGCCAGCAGCTTGGCCGGGACAGACTATGGCTACACCTTC.

The chain uses TRBV11-2 and TRBJ2-7, with 16 bases that match TRBD2. CDR3 length: 18 amino acids. After removal of 4 bases from V and 4 bases from J, the junction contained 10 bases not matched to a gene. The germline V gene encodes CDR1 SGHAT and CDR2 FQNNGV. The CDR3 region is CASSSGTSGRASPYEQYF. The CDR3 region has the DNA TGTGCCAGCAGCTCCGGGACTAGCGGGAGGGCCTCACCTTACGAGCAGTACTTC. The full variable domain, rest sourced from reference TRBV11-2 and TRBJ2-7, is EAGVAQSPRYKIIEKRQSVAFWCNPISGHATLYWYQQILGQGPKLLIQFQNNGVVDDSQLPKDRFSAERLKGVDSTLKIQPAKLEDSAVYLCASSSGTSGRASPYEQYFGPGTRLTVT.

The chain uses TRBV7-3 and TRBJ2-7; D is ambiguous. This CDR3 is 14 amino acids long. CDR1 SGHTA and CDR2 FQGTGA come from the germline V gene. The V end lost 2 bases, the J end lost 3 bases, and 11 bases lay between the germline ends. CDR3 DNA sequence: TGTGCCAGCAGCTTATCCTCTTACAACTACGAGCAGTACTTC. As protein: CASSLSSYNYEQYF.

The rearrangement uses TRBV2 and TRBJ1-4; D is unresolved. The germline V and J ends were trimmed by 4 bases and 6 bases, with 6 bases remaining between them. Germline assignment: CDR1 SNHLY and CDR2 FYNNEI. This CDR3 has 12 amino acids. Here the CDR3 reads CASSVKDEKLFF. DNA for the CDR3: TGTGCCAGCAGTGTAAAAGATGAAAAACTGTTTTTT.

This rearrangement joins TRBV7-3 to TRBJ1-1; weak D call: TRBD1 (5 bases). The V gene lost 5 bases and the J gene lost 1 base, with 8 bases spanning the gap. This CDR3 is built from 13 residues. Germline-derived CDR1 and CDR2 are SGHTA and FQGTGA. This CDR3 reads CASSHTGNTEAFF. The CDR3 DNA follows: TGTGCCAGCAGCCATACAGGGAACACTGAAGCTTTCTTT.

V usage is TRBV5-1 and J usage is TRBJ1-2, with 9 bases matching TRBD1. Germline CDR1 is SGHRS and CDR2 is YFSETQ. CDR3 length: 13 residues. V was clipped by 2 bases and J by 8 bases; unmatched bases: 4. The CDR3 DNA reads TGCGCCAGCAGCTTCCCGGACAGGGGCGGCTACACCTTC. It yields the protein CASSFPDRGGYTF.